One and the same sample provided the 13 T cell receptor beta chains below, sequenced in a study of blood T cell repertoires in COVID-19 (dated by TCRdb to 2018 to 2020). The library was produced with the immunoSEQ multiplex PCR assay. TCRdb took this table from immuneACCESS and kept in-frame rearrangements with V and J called. Such tables lack part of the clones; where checked against another copy, unresolved V genes explain under half of the gap, and the rest is unexplained. The sample table lists 390,000 or so clones, around 87% of them with a count of one. Together, the top ten hold less than 11% of the sample. The sequencing input was peripheral blood. These TCRs come from a woman aged 25-40 years with COVID-19, enrolled during active disease.

On this clone: Within the sample, other DNA sequences also encode this same CDR3. V and J are TRBV6-5 and TRBJ2-7; 7 positions match TRBD2. From germline, CDR1 is MNHEY and CDR2 SVGAGI. This CDR3 is 15 amino acids long. With 0 bases clipped from V and 0 bases from J, the junction kept 2 bases outside the gene matches. CDR3 coding DNA: TGTGCCAGCAGTTACTCTGGCGGGAGCTCCTACGAGCAGTACTTC. Amino acid sequence: CASSYSGGSSYEQYF.

This chain uses TRBV9 with TRBJ2-1, with no clear D. CDR3 length: 11 residues. V was shortened by 3 bases and J by 5 bases, with 3 bases between the two germline ends. CDR1 is SGDLS, CDR2 YYNGEE, per germline. This chain's CDR3 is CASSANNEQFF. The CDR3 DNA follows: TGTGCCAGCAGCGCTAACAATGAGCAGTTCTTC.

This rearrangement joins TRBV9 to TRBJ2-5, with D possibly matching TRBD1 (5 bases). The CDR3 sequence is 15 residues long. Looked up from germline, CDR1 is SGDLS and CDR2 is YYNGEE. Trimming took 0 bases from V and 2 from J, leaving 11 bases between them. The CDR3 coding sequence is TGTGCCAGCAGCGTAGCTGTGAACAGGCAAGAGACCCAGTACTTC. This codes for CASSVAVNRQETQYF.

The chain joins TRBV5-6 to TRBJ2-5; TRBD1 matches at 8 bases. CDR3 length: 17 residues. V dropped 0 bases and J dropped 5; count of bases not matched to a gene: 12. Germline CDR1 and CDR2: SGHDT and YYEEEE. CDR3 coding DNA: TGTGCCAGCAGCTTGGTAGGGGGTGACAGGGGAGATGAGACCCAGTACTTC. Translated: CASSLVGGDRGDETQYF.

The genes are TRBV20-1 and TRBJ1-5; D perhaps matches TRBD1 (6 bases). The CDR3 length is 14 residues. The germline V and J ends were trimmed by 3 bases and 5 bases, with 14 bases remaining between them. CDR1 is DFQATT and CDR2 is SNEGSKA in the germline V gene (reference sequence). The CDR3 reads CSASEGGRHQPQHF. The CDR3 DNA is TGCAGTGCTAGTGAAGGGGGTCGGCATCAGCCCCAGCATTTT.

In the case of this clone: Compared with germline, one end of the junction differs, possibly owing to a read error. The chain employs TRBV7-7 and TRBJ1-5; no clear D. The CDR3 runs 13 residues. CDR1 and CDR2 from the germline V gene are SSHAT and FNYEAQ (reference sequence). In DNA, the CDR3 is TGTGCTAGCAGCCTCACCGACGGGCAGCCCCAGCATTTT. Translation gives CASSLTDGQPQHF.

This sequence joins TRBV11-2 and TRBJ2-7, with D hard to call. This CDR3 region has 14 residues. CDR1 and CDR2 from the germline V gene are SGHAT and FQNNGV. Trimming took off 1 base at V and 0 bases at J, with 7 bases between the two ends. This CDR3 is CASSLVGASYEQYF. CDR3 bases: TGTGCCAGCAGCTTAGTTGGAGCCTCCTACGAGCAGTACTTC. The full variable domain, with the rest looked up from reference TRBV11-2 and TRBJ2-7, is EAGVAQSPRYKIIEKRQSVAFWCNPISGHATLYWYQQILGQGPKLLIQFQNNGVVDDSQLPKDRFSAERLKGVDSTLKIQPAKLEDSAVYLCASSLVGASYEQYFGPGTRLTVT.

This clone was picked up one time. The chain couples TRBV19 to TRBJ1-1; 8 nucleotides line up with TRBD1. In germline, CDR1 is LNHDA, CDR2 SQIVND (reference sequence). Trimming at V came to 9 bases and at J to 0 bases, leaving 9 bases not matched to a gene. The length of the CDR3 is 15 residues. This chain's CDR3 is CAREGTGQMNTEAFF. CDR3 bases: TGTGCCAGGGAGGGGACAGGACAGATGAACACTGAAGCTTTCTTT. Variable domain in full (rest from reference TRBV19 and TRBJ1-1): DGGITQSPKYLFRKEGQNVTLSCEQNLNHDAMYWYRQDPGQGLRLIYYSQIVNDFQKGDIAEGYSVSREKKESFPLTVTSAQKNPTAFYLCAREGTGQMNTEAFFGQGTRLTVV.

The V gene is TRBV18, the J gene TRBJ2-6, with 8 bases lining up with TRBD1. V trimming: 4 bases; J trimming: 3 bases; junction bases outside the gene matches: 8. Germline loops: CDR1 KGHSH, CDR2 LQKENI. This CDR3 region has 17 residues. DNA of the CDR3: TGTGCCAGCTCACTGATTCAGGGGGCGAGTGGGGCCAACGTCCTGACTTTC. This sequence encodes CASSLIQGASGANVLTF.

V is TRBV29-1 and J is TRBJ2-1, with 10 bases lining up with TRBD1. Germline V gene lookup returns CDR1 SQVTM and CDR2 ANQGSEA. After removal of 4 bases from V and 6 bases from J, the junction contained 6 bases not matched to a gene. CDR3 length: 14 amino acids. The CDR3 region has the DNA TGCAGCGTTGGGGACAGGGGTTATAGCAATGAGCAGTTCTTC. It specifies CSVGDRGYSNEQFF.

In this sample, this clone turned up once. V is TRBV11-3 and J is TRBJ2-1; 7 nucleotides line up with TRBD2. Germline values: CDR1 SGHNT, CDR2 YENEEA. There are 14 residues in the CDR3. V lost 2 bases and J lost 9; bases outside the gene matches: 7. The CDR3 DNA reads TGTGCCAGCAGCTTAACCGGGACTAATTCTGAGCAGTTCTTC. This sequence encodes CASSLTGTNSEQFF.

The table lists this clone with a count of one. V gene TRBV11-2 combines with J gene TRBJ1-1; D not certain. The V end was cut by 0 bases, the J end by 1 base, with 9 bases between. This CDR3 has 15 amino acids. Germline V lookup: CDR1 SGHAT, CDR2 FQNNGV. The CDR3 sequence is CASSLDPDKNTEAFF. CDR3 bases: TGTGCCAGCAGCTTAGATCCCGACAAGAACACTGAAGCTTTCTTT.

The CDR3, as DNA: TGTGCCAGCGGCCGGTCGGGGGGGTCCTACGAGCAGTACTTC. Its translation: CASGRSGGSYEQYF. The rearrangement joins TRBV6-5 to TRBJ2-7; 8 nucleotides align to TRBD2. The CDR3 is made up of 14 amino acids. Trimming at V came to 8 bases and at J to 1 base, leaving 7 bases not matched to a gene. CDR1 and CDR2 from the germline V gene are MNHEY and SVGAGI.